The clone carrying this TCR beta chain was detected once. This entry comes from a study of T cell changes during pregnancy in multiple sclerosis. The method was immunoSEQ multiplex PCR; TCRdb's version includes in-frame clones alone and lacks a portion of them. This sample has about 100,000 clones, with about 94% found just once. V was clipped by 2 bases and J by 5 bases; unmatched bases: 6. The length of the CDR3 is 15 residues. CDR1 SGHRS and CDR2 YFSETQ come from the germline V gene. This TCR was recovered from a female donor with multiple sclerosis, enrolled in a pregnancy study. Sequencing used peripheral blood, obtained after pregnancy. The J gene is TRBJ2-3, the V gene TRBV5-1; 9 nucleotides line up with TRBD2. The CDR3 bases are TGCGCCAGCAGCTTTTCTAGCGGGAATATAGATACGCAGTATTTT. The encoded protein is CASSFSSGNIDTQYF.